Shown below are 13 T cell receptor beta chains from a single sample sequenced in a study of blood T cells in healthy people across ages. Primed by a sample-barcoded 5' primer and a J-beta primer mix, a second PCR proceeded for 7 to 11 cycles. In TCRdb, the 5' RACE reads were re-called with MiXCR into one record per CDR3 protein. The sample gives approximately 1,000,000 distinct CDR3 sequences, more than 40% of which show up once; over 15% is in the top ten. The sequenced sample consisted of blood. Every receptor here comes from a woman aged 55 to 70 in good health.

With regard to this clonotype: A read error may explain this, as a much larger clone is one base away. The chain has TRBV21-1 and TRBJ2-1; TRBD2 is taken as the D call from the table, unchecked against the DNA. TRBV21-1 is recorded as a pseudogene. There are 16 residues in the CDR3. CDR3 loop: CASSKEHAKEGNEQFF. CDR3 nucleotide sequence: TGTGCCAGCAGCAAAGAACACGCGAAGGAGGGCAATGAGCAGTTCTTC.

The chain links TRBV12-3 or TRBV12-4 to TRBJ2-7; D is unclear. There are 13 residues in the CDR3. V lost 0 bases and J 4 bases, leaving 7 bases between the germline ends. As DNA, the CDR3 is TGTGCCAGCAGTTTAGCGAGTCGATACGAGCAGTACTTC. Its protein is CASSLASRYEQYF.

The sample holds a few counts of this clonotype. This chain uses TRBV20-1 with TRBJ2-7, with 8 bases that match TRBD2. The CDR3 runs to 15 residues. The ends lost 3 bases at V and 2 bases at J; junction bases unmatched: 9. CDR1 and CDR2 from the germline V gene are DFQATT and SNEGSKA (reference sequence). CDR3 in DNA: TGCAGTGCTAGCCCCCTAGCGGGCCGTACCTACGAGCAGTACTTC. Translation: CSASPLAGRTYEQYF.

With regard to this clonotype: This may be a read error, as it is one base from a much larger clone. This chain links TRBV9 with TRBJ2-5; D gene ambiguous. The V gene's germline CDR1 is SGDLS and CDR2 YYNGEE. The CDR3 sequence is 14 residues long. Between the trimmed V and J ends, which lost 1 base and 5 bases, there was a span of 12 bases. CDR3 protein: CASSVRSLEETQYF. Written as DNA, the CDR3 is TGTGCCAGCAGCGTAAGGAGTCTTGAGGAGACCCAGTACTTC.

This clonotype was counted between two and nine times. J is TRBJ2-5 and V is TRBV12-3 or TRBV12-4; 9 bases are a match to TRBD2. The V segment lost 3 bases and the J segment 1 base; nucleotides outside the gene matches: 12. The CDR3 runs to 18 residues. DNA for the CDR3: TGTGCCAGCAGTTTTCGGGCCCTGGCGGGAGGGCCCCAAGAGACCCAGTACTTC. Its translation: CASSFRALAGGPQETQYF.

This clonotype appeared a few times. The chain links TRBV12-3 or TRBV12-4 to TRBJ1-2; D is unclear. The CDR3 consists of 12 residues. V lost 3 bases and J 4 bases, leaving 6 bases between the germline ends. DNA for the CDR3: TGTGCCAGCAGTTTTTTCGGCTATGGCTACACCTTC. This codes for CASSFFGYGYTF.

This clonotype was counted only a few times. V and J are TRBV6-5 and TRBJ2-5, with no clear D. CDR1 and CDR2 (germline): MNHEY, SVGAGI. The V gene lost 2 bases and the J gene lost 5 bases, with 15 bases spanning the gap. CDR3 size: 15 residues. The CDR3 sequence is CASSYRAPTPETQYF. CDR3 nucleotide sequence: TGTGCCAGCAGTTACCGTGCCCCTACCCCCGAGACCCAGTACTTC.

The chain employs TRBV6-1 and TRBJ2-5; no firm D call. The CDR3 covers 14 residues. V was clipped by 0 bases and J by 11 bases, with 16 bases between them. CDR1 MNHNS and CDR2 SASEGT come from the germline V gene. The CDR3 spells CASSEALGVNEQYF. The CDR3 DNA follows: TGTGCCAGCAGTGAAGCTTTAGGAGTCAATGAGCAGTACTTC.

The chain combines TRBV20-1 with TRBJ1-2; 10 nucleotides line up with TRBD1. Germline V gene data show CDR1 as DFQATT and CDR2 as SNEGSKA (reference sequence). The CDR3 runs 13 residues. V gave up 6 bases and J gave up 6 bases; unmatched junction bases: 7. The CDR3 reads CSAETGGLNGYTF. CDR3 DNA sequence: TGCAGTGCGGAGACAGGGGGCTTAAATGGCTACACCTTC.

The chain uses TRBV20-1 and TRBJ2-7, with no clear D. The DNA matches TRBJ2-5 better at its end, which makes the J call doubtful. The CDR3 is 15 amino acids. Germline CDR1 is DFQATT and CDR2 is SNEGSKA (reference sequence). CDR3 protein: CSAWVAMGGEETQYF. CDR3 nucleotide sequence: TGCAGTGCTTGGGTTGCTATGGGTGGCGAGGAGACCCAGTACTTC.

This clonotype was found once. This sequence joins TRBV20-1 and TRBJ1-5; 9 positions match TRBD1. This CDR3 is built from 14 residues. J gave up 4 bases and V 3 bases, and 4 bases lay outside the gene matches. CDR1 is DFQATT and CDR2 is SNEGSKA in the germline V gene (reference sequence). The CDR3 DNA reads TGCAGTGCTAGGGCACAGGGGGCAAATCAGCCCCAGCATTTT. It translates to CSARAQGANQPQHF.

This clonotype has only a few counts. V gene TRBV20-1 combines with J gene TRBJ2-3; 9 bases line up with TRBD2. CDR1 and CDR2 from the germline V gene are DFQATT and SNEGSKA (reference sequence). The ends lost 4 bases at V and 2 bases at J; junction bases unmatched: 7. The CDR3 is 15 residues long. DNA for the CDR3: TGCAGTGCTACCGACATAGCGGGGGTCACAGATACGCAGTATTTT. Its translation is CSATDIAGVTDTQYF.

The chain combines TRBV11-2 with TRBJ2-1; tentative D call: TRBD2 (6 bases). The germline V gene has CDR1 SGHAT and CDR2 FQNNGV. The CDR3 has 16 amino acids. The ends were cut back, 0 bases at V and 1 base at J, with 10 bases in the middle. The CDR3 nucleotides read TGTGCCAGCAGCTTAGATGGGGGGAAATCCTACAATGAGCAGTTCTTC. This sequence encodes CASSLDGGKSYNEQFF.